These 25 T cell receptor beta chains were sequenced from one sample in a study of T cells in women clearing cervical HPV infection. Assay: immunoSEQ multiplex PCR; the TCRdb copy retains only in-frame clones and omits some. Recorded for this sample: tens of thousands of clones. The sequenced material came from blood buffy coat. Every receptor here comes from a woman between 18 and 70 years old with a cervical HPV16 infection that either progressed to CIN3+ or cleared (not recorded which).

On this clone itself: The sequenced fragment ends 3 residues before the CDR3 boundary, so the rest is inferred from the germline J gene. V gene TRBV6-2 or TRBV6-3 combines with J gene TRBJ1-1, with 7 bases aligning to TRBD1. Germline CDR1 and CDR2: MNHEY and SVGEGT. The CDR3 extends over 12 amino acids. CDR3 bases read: TGTGCCAGCAGCCGGCAGCAGGGGGTA. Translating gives CASSRQQGV. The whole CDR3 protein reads CASSRQQGVAFF.

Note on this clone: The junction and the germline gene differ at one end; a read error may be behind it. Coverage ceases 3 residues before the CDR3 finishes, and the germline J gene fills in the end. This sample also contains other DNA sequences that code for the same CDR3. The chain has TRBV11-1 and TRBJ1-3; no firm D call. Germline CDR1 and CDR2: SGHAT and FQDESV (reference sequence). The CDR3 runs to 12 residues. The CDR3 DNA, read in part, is TGTGCCAGCAGCCTACAGAGAAACACG. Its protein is CASSLQRNT. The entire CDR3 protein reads CASSLQRNTIYF.

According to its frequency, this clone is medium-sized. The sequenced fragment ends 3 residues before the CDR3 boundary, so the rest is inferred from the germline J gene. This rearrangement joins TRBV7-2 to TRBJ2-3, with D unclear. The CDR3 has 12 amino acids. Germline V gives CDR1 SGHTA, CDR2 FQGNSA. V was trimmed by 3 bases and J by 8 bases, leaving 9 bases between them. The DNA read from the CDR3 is TGTGCCAGCAGCTTGATCGAAGGTACG. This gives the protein CASSLIEGT. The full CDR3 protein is CASSLIEGTQYF.

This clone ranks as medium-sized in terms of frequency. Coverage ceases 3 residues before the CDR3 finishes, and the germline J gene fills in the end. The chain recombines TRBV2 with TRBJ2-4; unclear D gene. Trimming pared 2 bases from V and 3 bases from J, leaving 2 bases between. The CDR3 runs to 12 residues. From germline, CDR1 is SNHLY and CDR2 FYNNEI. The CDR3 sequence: CASSEYKNIQYF. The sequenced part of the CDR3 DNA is TGTGCCAGCAGTGAATACAAAAACATT.

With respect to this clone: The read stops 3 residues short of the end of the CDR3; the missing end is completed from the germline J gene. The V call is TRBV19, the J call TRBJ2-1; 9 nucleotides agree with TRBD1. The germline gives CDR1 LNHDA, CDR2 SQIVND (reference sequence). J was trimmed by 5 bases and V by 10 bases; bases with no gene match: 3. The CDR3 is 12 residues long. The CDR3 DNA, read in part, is TGTGCCACGGGGACAGGGAACAATGAG. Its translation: CATGTGNNE. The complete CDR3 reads CATGTGNNEQFF.

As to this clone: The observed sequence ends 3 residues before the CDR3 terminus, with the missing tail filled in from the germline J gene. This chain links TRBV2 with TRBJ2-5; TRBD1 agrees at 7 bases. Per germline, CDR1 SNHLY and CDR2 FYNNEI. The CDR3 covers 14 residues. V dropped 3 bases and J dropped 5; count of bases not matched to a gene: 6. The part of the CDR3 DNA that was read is TGTGCCAGCAGTGATTCGACAGGGTCCGAGACC. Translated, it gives CASSDSTGSET. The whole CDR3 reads CASSDSTGSETQYF.

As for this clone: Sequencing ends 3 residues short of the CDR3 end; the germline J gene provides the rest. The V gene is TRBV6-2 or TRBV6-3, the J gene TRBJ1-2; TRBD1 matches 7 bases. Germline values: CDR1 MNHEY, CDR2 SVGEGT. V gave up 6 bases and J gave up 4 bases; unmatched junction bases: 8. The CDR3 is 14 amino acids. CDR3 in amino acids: CASSLSRQGYGYTF. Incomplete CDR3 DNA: TGTGCCAGCAGCTTATCGAGACAGGGCTATGGC.

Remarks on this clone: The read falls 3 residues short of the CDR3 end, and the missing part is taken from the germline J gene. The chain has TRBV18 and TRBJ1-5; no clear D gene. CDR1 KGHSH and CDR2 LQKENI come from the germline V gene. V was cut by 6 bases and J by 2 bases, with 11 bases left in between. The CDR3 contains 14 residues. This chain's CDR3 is CASSREAGNQPQHF. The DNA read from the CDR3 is TGTGCCAGCTCCCGAGAGGCGGGCAATCAGCCC.

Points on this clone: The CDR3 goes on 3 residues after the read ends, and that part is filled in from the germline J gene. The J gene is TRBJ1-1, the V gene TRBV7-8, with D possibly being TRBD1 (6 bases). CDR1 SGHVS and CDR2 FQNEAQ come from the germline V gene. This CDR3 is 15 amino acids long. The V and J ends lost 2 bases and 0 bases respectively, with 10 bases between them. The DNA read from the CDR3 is TGTGCCAGCAGCTTAATAGGGACAATGAACACTGAA. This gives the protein CASSLIGTMNTE. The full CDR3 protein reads CASSLIGTMNTEAFF. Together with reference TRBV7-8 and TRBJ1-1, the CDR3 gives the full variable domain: GAGVSQSPRYKVAKRGQDVALRCDPISGHVSLFWYQQALGQGPEFLTYFQNEAQLDKSGLPSDRFFAERPEGSVSTLKIQRTQQEDSAVYLCASSLIGTMNTEAFFGQGTRLTVV.

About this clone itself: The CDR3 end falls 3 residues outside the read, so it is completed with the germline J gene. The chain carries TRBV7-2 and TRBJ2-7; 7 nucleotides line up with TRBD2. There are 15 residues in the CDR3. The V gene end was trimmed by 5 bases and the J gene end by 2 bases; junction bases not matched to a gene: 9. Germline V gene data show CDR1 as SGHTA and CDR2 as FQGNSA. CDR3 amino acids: CASSPPSGATYEQYF. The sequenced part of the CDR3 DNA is TGTGCCAGCAGCCCCCCCAGCGGGGCCACCTACGAG.

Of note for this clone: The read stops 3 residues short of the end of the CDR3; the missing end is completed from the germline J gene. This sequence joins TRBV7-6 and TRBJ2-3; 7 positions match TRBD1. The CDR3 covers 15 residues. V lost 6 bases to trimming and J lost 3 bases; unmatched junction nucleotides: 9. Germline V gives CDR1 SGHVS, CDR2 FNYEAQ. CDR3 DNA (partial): TGTGCCAGCAGTAAACAGGGGCAGGTGACAGATACG. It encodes CASSKQGQVTDT. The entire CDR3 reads CASSKQGQVTDTQYF. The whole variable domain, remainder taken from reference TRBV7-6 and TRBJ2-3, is GAGVSQSPRYKVTKRGQDVALRCDPISGHVSLYWYRQALGQGPEFLTYFNYEAQQDKSGLPNDRFSAERPEGSISTLTIQRTEQRDSAMYRCASSKQGQVTDTQYFGPGTRLTVL.

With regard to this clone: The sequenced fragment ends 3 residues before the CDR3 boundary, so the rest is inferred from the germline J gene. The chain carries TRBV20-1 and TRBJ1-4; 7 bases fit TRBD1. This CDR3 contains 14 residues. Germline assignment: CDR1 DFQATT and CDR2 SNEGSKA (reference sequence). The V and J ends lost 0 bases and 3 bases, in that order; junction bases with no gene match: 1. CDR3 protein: CSAREGTANEKLFF. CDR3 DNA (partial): TGCAGTGCTAGAGAGGGGACAGCTAATGAAAAA.

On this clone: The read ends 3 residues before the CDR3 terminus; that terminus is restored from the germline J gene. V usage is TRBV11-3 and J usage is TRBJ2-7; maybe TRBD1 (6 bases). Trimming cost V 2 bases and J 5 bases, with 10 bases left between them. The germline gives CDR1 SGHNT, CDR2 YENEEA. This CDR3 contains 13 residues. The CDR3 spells CASSLTQGHEQYF. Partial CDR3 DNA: TGTGCCAGCAGCTTAACACAGGGACACGAG.

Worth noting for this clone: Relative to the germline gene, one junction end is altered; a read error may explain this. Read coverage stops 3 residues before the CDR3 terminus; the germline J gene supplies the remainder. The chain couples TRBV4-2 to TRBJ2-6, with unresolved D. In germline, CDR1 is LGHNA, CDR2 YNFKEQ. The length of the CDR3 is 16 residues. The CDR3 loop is CASSQDSVSGANVLTF. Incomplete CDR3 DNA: TGCGCCAGCAGCCAAGATTCTGTCTCTGGGGCCAACGTC.

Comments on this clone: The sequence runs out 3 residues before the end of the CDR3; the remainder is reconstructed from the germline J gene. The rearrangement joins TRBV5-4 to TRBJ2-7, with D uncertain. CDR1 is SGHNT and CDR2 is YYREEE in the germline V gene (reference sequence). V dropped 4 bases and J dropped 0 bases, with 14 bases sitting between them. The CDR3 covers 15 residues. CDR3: CASSLTLESSYEQYF. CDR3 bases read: TGTGCCAGCAGCCTAACCCTAGAGAGCTCCTACGAG.

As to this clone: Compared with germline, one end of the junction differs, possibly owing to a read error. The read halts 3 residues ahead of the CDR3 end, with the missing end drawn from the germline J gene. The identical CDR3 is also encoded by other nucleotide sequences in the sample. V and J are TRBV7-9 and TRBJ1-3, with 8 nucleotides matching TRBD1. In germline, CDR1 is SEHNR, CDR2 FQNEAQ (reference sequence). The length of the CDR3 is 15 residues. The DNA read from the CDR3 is TGTGCCAGCAGCCCCGGACAGGGAAGGCAAAACACA. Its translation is CASSPGQGRQNT. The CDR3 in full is CASSPGQGRQNTIYF.

The chain's CDR3 is CSAIEFGLAVTDTQYF. CDR3 bases read: TGCAGTGCTATAGAGTTTGGCCTAGCGGTGACAGATACG. V usage is TRBV20-1 and J usage is TRBJ2-3, with 7 bases fitting TRBD2. The sequence runs out 3 residues before the end of the CDR3; the remainder is reconstructed from the germline J gene. The CDR3 contains 16 residues. Unmatched junction bases numbered 13, after V lost 4 bases and J lost 3 bases. Germline V CDR1 and CDR2: DFQATT, SNEGSKA (reference sequence).

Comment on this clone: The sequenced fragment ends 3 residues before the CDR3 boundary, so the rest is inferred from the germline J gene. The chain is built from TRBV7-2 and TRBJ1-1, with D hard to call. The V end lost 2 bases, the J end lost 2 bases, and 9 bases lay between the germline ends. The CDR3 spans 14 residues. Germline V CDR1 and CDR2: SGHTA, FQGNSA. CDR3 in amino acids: CASSLKGGNTEAFF. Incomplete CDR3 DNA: TGTGCCAGCAGCTTAAAGGGTGGAAACACTGAA. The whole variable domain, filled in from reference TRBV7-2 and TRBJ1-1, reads GAGVSQSPSNKVTEKGKDVELRCDPISGHTALYWYRQSLGQGLEFLIYFQGNSAPDKSGLPSDRFSAERTGGSVSTLTIQRTQQEDSAVYLCASSLKGGNTEAFFGQGTRLTVV.

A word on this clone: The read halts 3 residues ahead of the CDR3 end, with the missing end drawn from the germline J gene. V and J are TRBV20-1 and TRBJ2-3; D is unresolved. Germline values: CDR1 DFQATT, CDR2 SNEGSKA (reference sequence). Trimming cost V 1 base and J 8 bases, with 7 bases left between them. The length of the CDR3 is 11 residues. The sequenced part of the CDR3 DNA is TGCAGTGCTAGAGGCCCCGGTACG. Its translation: CSARGPGT. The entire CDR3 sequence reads CSARGPGTQYF.

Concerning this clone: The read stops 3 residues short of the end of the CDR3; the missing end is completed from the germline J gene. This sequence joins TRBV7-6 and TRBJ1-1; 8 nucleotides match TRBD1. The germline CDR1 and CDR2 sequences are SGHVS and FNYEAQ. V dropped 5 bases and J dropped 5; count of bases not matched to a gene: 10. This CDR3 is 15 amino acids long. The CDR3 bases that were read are TGTGCCAGCAGCGCGGCGACAGGGGCGCGGACTGAA. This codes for CASSAATGARTE. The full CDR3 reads CASSAATGARTEAFF. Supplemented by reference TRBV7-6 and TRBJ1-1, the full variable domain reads GAGVSQSPRYKVTKRGQDVALRCDPISGHVSLYWYRQALGQGPEFLTYFNYEAQQDKSGLPNDRFSAERPEGSISTLTIQRTEQRDSAMYRCASSAATGARTEAFFGQGTRLTVV.

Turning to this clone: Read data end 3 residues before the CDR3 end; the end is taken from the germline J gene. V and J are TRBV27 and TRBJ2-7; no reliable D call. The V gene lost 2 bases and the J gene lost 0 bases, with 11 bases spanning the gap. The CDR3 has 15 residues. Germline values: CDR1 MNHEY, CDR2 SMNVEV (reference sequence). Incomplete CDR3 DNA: TGTGCCAGCAGTTTAATCGGCAGGTCCTCCTACGAG. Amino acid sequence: CASSLIGRSSYE. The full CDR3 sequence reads CASSLIGRSSYEQYF.

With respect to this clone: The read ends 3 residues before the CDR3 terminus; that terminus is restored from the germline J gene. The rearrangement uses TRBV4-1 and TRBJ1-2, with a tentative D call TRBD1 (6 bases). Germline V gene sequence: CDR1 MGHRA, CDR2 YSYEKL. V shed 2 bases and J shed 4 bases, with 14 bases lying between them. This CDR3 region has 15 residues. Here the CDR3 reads CASSQPGQQLYGYTF. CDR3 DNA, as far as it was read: TGCGCCAGCAGCCAACCCGGACAGCAACTCTATGGC.

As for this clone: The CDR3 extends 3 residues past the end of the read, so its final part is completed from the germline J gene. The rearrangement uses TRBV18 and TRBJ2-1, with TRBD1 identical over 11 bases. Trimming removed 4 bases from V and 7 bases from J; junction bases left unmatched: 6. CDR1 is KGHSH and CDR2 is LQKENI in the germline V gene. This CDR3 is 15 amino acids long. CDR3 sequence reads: CASSLGTGGNNEQFF. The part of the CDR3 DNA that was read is TGTGCCAGCTCACTAGGGACAGGGGGAAATAATGAG.

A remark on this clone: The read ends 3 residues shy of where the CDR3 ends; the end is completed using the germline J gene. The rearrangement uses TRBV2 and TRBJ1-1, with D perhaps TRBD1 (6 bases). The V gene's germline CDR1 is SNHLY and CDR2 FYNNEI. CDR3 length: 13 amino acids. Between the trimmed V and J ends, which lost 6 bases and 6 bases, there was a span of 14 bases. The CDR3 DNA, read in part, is TGTGCCAGCAGCGGGACATTAATATCTGAA. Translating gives CASSGTLISE. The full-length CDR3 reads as CASSGTLISEAFF.

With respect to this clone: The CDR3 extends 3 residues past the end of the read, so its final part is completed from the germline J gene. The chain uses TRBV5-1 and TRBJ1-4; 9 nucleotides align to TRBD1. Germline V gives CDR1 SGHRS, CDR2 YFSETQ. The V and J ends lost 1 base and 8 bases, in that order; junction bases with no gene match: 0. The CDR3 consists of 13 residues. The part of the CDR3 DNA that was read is TGCGCCAGCAGCTTGACAGGGGGCGAAAAA. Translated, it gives CASSLTGGEK. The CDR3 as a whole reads CASSLTGGEKLFF.